These T cell receptor beta chains were read from a single sample in a study of T-cell reconstitution after alpha-beta-depleted transplantation in children. TCRdb ran MiXCR on the PCR reads and lists one entry per CDR3 protein. The table has some 350,000 distinct CDR3 sequences, about a tenth seen once. Sequenced material: PBMCs from the stem cell graft donor, taken from the stem cell graft. These receptors all stem from a human donor who donated a stem cell graft to a child with acute lymphoblastic leukemia. CDR3s include the opening cysteine and the closing phenylalanine or tryptophan. D genes are given only for firm matches. Some rows have no size entry. The others give once, few or many, or a class for an expanded clone.

j_gene | d_gene | abundance | v_gene | CDR3nt | CDR3aa
TRBJ2-7 | NA | NA | TRBV20-1 | TGCAGTGCTAGAGGCCCGACGAGGGGCTACGAGCAGTACTTC | CSARGPTRGYEQYF
TRBJ2-1 | TRBD2 | few | TRBV7-9 | TGTGCCAGCAGCTTAGGGGGACTAGCGGGAGAAAGGAATGAGCAGTTCTTC | CASSLGGLAGERNEQFF
TRBJ2-1 | TRBD2 | few | TRBV18 | TGTGCCAGCTCACCGCCCGGGACTAGCGGTTACAATGAGCAGTTCTTC | CASSPPGTSGYNEQFF
TRBJ2-3 | TRBD1 | NA | TRBV7-3 | TGTGCCAGCAGCTTAGGGCGACAGGGGTCAGATACGCAGTATTTT | CASSLGRQGSDTQYF
TRBJ2-1 | NA | NA | TRBV7-9 | TGTGCCAGCAGCTCGACCCAGGGGAGCTCCTACAATGAGCAGTTCTTC | CASSSTQGSSYNEQFF
TRBJ2-7 | TRBD2 | few | TRBV5-1 | TGCGCCAGCACAGCGGGAGGGTCCTACGAGCAGTACTTC | CASTAGGSYEQYF
TRBJ2-2 | TRBD2 | NA | TRBV6-2/TRBV6-3 | TGTGCCAGCAGTTACCGGGGACTAGCCGCCGGGGAGCTGTTTTTT | CASSYRGLAAGELFF
TRBJ2-7 | NA | many | TRBV5-1 | TGCGCCAGCAAAACAGATTCAGCCTACGAGCAGTACTTC | CASKTDSAYEQYF
TRBJ1-5 | NA | few | TRBV7-2 | TGTGCCAGCAGCCCCGGCCCCTGGGGCCGGAGGGATCAGCCCCAGCATTTT | CASSPGPWGRRDQPQHF
TRBJ2-7 | TRBD2 | NA | TRBV10-3 | TGTGCCATCAGTGATACCCAACTAGCGGGAGCGGCCGAGCAGTACTTC | CAISDTQLAGAAEQYF
TRBJ2-1 | NA | few | TRBV20-1 | TGCAGTGCAGAAACGGGACTCCTAACCTACAATGAGCAGTTCTTC | CSAETGLLTYNEQFF
TRBJ2-2 | TRBD2 | few | TRBV5-1 | TGCGCCAGCAGCCCAACCCTAGCGGCGAACACCGGGGAGCTGTTTTTT | CASSPTLAANTGELFF
TRBJ2-2 | TRBD2 | many | TRBV20-1 | TGCAGTGCTGGGGGACTAGTGGGCGGGGAGCTGTTTTTT | CSAGGLVGGELFF
TRBJ2-1 | NA | NA | TRBV7-9 | TGTGCCAGCACCTCCCCCCAGGGGACGCGCAATGAGCAGTTCTTC | CASTSPQGTRNEQFF
TRBJ2-3 | NA | few | TRBV12-3/TRBV12-4 | TGTGCCAGCAGGCGCGGGGTAGAGGGGCCAGATACGCAGTATTTT | CASRRGVEGPDTQYF
TRBJ2-7 | NA | few | TRBV5-1 | TGCGCCAGCAGCTTGGATCCCGGACTCGCCTACGAGCAGTACTTC | CASSLDPGLAYEQYF
TRBJ2-1 | NA | few | TRBV6-2/TRBV6-3 | TGTGCCAGCAGGCCGAGCGGGCAAAACTCCTACAATGAGCAGTTCTTC | CASRPSGQNSYNEQFF
TRBJ2-7 | NA | NA | TRBV7-2 | TGTGCCAGCAGCCCCTCCTCCCTACTAGGATACTACGAGCAGTACTTC | CASSPSSLLGYYEQYF
TRBJ2-1 | TRBD2 | NA | TRBV5-5 | TGTGCCAGCAGCTTAGCCCGACTAGCGGGAGGGCGGAATGAGCAGTTCTTC | CASSLARLAGGRNEQFF
TRBJ2-7 | TRBD2 | many | TRBV27 | TGTGCCAGCAGTCACGGACTAGCGGGAGGGCAAGGCGAGCAGTACTTC | CASSHGLAGGQGEQYF
TRBJ2-1 | NA | few | TRBV7-9 | TGTGCCAGCAGCGAGAGCTATAGGAGGGTTGTAAATGAGCAGTTCTTC | CASSESYRRVVNEQFF
TRBJ1-5 | NA | few | TRBV2 | TGTGCCAGCAGTGTGGGGGGACGGGGTCAGCCCCAGCATTTT | CASSVGGRGQPQHF
TRBJ2-1 | TRBD2 | few | TRBV20-1 | TGCAGTGCTGGCGGACTAGCGGGATACAATGAGCAGTTCTTC | CSAGGLAGYNEQFF
TRBJ2-7 | TRBD1 | few | TRBV12-3/TRBV12-4 | TGTGCCAGCAGTTTAGCCACAGGGGGTAGGTCCTACGAGCAGTACTTC | CASSLATGGRSYEQYF
TRBJ1-2 | NA | many | TRBV12-3/TRBV12-4 | TGTGCCAGCAGTTCCGGCCCCTATGGCTACACCTTC | CASSSGPYGYTF
TRBJ2-3 | NA | NA | TRBV7-8 | TGTGCCAGCAGCTTCGGGGGGCTCGCAGATACGCAGTATTTT | CASSFGGLADTQYF
TRBJ2-7 | NA | many | TRBV4-1 | TGCGCCAGCAGCCAAGAACGGGGCCTCTTGGTCGAGCAGTACTTC | CASSQERGLLVEQYF
TRBJ2-7 | NA | few | TRBV15 | TGTGCCACCAGCAATATTGACAGATCCTACGAGCAGTACTTC | CATSNIDRSYEQYF
TRBJ1-2 | NA | few | TRBV28 | TGTGCCAGCCGCCTAGGATCGGGTAACTATGGCTACACCTTC | CASRLGSGNYGYTF
TRBJ2-2 | TRBD2 | many | TRBV28 | TGTGCCAGCAGTCTCTGGACTAGCGGGATCTTCGAGGGGGAGCTGTTTTTT | CASSLWTSGIFEGELFF
TRBJ2-1 | NA | NA | TRBV21-1 | TGTGCCAGCAGCCCCTCGACTAGCGGGGTGCCAAATGAGCAGTTCTTC | CASSPSTSGVPNEQFF
TRBJ2-3 | TRBD1 | many | TRBV27 | TGTGCCAGCAGTTTCCCGGGACAGGGGACAGATACGCAGTATTTT | CASSFPGQGTDTQYF